Listed here is a single T cell receptor (beta chain). Its antigen is as yet unknown. The CDR3 extends over 15 amino acids. Germline loops: CDR1 LGHNA, CDR2 YNFKEQ. TRB cDNA was prepared as libraries by UMI-labeled 5' RACE. TCRdb reprocessed the 5' RACE reads, keeping one entry per CDR3 protein, no DNA. The sample features around 160,000 distinct CDR3 sequences, with roughly 0.27% in its top ten. These data originate in a study of CXCR3-negative and CXCR3-positive naive CD8 T cells. Findings and caveats of the study: Similarly elevated diversity marked both naive subsets, with memory CD8+ cells showing far lower diversity. Naive cells that were CXCR3-negative or CXCR3-positive used TRBV-TRBJ genes alike, while memory cells diverged. TRB CDR3 hydrophobicity was greater in CXCR3-positive naive cells than in CXCR3-negative naive cells. Expression of CXCR3 was partially reduced after cryopreservation, and fresh PBMCs were used in most assays.

Input material: naive CXCR3+ CD8+ T cells from blood. Subset indicated: CD45RO-CCR7+CD27+CD95- naive CD8+ T cells expressing CXCR3 (TNR3+). The chain links TRBV4-2 to TRBJ1-5. This TCR was recovered from a human donor in good health. Some clones in this sample may be carry-over from other donors' samples. The CDR3 sequence is CASSQDGGLGQPQHF.